The clone carrying this T cell receptor (beta chain) was observed a few times. Its antigen is still unknown. The data originate from a study of beta chain features in type 1 diabetes. General study points: With patients and controls alike, PCR might favor shorter templates to an equal degree. Small HLA sub-analyses could not settle whether HLA shapes TCRB rearrangement. An over-representation of cells with high TCR expression could result from cDNA sequencing.

Of the isolated RNA, all was reverse transcribed, and so the sequenced material was expressed TCRB transcripts. Profiled with immunoSEQ multiplex PCR; TCRdb holds only in-frame clones, not every one. The profile shows around 180,000 clones, roughly an eighth of them singletons. The V gene end was trimmed by 6 bases and the J gene end by 8 bases; junction bases not matched to a gene: 14. The CDR3 is made up of 16 amino acids. CDR1 is SGHRS, CDR2 YFSETQ, per germline. Sequencing was done on a sample of central memory CD4+ T cells from blood. This TCR came from a woman aged 18-35 years in good health. The V and J genes are TRBV5-1 and TRBJ2-2, with 9 bases that match TRBD1. Here the CDR3 reads CASIPPGQGFSGELFF. The CDR3 nucleotides are TGCGCCAGCATCCCCCCGGGACAGGGATTCTCGGGGGAGCTGTTTTTT.